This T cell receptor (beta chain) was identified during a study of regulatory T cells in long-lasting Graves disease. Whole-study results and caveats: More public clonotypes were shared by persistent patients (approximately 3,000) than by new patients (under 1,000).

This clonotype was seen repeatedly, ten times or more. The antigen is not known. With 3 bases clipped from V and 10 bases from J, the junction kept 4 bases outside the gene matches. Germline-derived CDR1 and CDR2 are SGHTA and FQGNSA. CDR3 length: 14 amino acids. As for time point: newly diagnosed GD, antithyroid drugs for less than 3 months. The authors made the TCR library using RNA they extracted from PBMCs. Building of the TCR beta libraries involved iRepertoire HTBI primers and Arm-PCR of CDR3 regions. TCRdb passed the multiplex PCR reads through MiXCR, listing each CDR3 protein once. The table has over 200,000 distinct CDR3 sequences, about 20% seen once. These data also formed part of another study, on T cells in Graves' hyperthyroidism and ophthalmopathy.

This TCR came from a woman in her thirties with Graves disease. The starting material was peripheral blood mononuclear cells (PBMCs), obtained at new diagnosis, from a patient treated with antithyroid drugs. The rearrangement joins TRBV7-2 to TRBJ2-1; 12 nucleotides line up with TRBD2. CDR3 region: CASSLVTSGGEQFF. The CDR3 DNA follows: TGTGCCAGCAGCTTGGTCACTAGCGGGGGGGAGCAGTTCTTC.